These 17 T cell receptor beta chains originate from one sample sequenced in a study of T cell changes during pregnancy in multiple sclerosis. TCRdb keeps only in-frame clones here, not all; method: immunoSEQ multiplex PCR. The sample has around 48,000 clones; around 92% are singletons. Material: CD4+ T cells from peripheral blood mononuclear cells, obtained in the second trimester of pregnancy. Receptors originate from a female donor in good health, enrolled as a control in a pregnancy study.

This chain links TRBV28 with TRBJ2-7; 10 nucleotides line up with TRBD2. This CDR3 is 13 amino acids long. The junction had 4 bases not matched to a gene; V was cut back by 2 bases and J by 9 bases. Per germline, CDR1 MDHEN and CDR2 SYDVKM. The CDR3 nucleotides are TGTGCCAGCAGTTTAACTAGCGGGGTGTGGCAGTACTTC. Protein product: CASSLTSGVWQYF.

The chain couples TRBV9 to TRBJ2-5, with 10 nucleotides matching TRBD1. CDR3 size: 16 residues. Germline V lookup: CDR1 SGDLS, CDR2 YYNGEE. J lost 0 bases, V lost 2 bases, and 4 bases had no gene match. CDR3 amino acids: CASSVGQGTYQETQYF. Written as DNA, the CDR3 is TGTGCCAGCAGCGTGGGACAGGGGACCTACCAAGAGACCCAGTACTTC.

This clone has only one observation. The chain recombines TRBV7-9 with TRBJ1-3; D might be TRBD1 (6 bases). V lost 1 base to trimming and J lost 3 bases, with 16 bases between them. The germline gives CDR1 SEHNR, CDR2 FQNEAQ (reference sequence). The CDR3 runs 17 residues. CDR3 region: CASSLGFLMDSGNTIYF. CDR3 bases: TGTGCCAGCAGCTTAGGATTTTTGATGGACAGTGGAAACACCATATATTTT.

This chain joins TRBV4-1 and TRBJ2-5, with 9 positions matching TRBD1. Looked up from germline, CDR1 is MGHRA and CDR2 is YSYEKL. Trimming removed 5 bases from V and 3 bases from J; junction bases left unmatched: 7. The CDR3 extends over 15 amino acids. CDR3 sequence reads: CASSTQGTGKETQYF. Here the CDR3 DNA reads TGCGCCAGCAGCACACAAGGGACAGGGAAAGAGACCCAGTACTTC.

This clone was recorded only once. This chain connects TRBV2 to TRBJ1-2; D ambiguous. Germline assignment: CDR1 SNHLY and CDR2 FYNNEI. V lost 1 base and J 10 bases, leaving 7 bases between the germline ends. This CDR3 has 11 residues. Written as DNA, the CDR3 is TGTGCCAGCAGTGAAGAAACAGTCTACACCTTC. Translated: CASSEETVYTF.

The rearrangement uses TRBV7-2 and TRBJ2-5, with 7 bases aligning to TRBD2. Germline CDR1 reads SGHTA; CDR2 reads FQGNSA. With V trimmed by 1 base and J by 2 bases, 16 bases remained unmatched. This CDR3 has 19 residues. CDR3 sequence: CASSLEGLADPMGQETQYF. The CDR3 DNA reads as TGTGCCAGCAGCTTAGAGGGGCTAGCGGACCCTATGGGGCAAGAGACCCAGTACTTC. The variable domain in full, with the rest retrieved from reference TRBV7-2 and TRBJ2-5, is GAGVSQSPSNKVTEKGKDVELRCDPISGHTALYWYRQSLGQGLEFLIYFQGNSAPDKSGLPSDRFSAERTGGSVSTLTIQRTQQEDSAVYLCASSLEGLADPMGQETQYFGPGTRLLVL.

J is TRBJ2-3 and V is TRBV15; 11 bases are a match to TRBD2. CDR3 size: 18 residues. V dropped 0 bases and J dropped 2; count of bases not matched to a gene: 7. Germline-derived CDR1 and CDR2 are LNHNV and YYDKDF (reference sequence). The CDR3 sequence: CATSRDLDSGGATDTQYF. CDR3 nucleotide sequence: TGTGCCACCAGCAGAGATCTGGATAGCGGGGGGGCCACAGATACGCAGTATTTT.

The V and J genes are TRBV27 and TRBJ2-5, with D tentatively TRBD2 (5 bases). Matching the DNA end better, TRBJ2-7 makes the J call doubtful. The CDR3 runs 15 residues. Germline V gene data show CDR1 as MNHEY and CDR2 as SMNVEV (reference sequence). The CDR3 DNA reads TGTGCCAGCAGCTATTCGTACGGGAATCCCCACGAGCAGTACTTC. As protein: CASSYSYGNPHEQYF.

This chain uses TRBV7-9 with TRBJ1-1, with D tentatively TRBD1 (6 bases). The CDR3 has 16 residues. Trimming took off 5 bases at V and 9 bases at J, with 25 bases between the two ends. Germline CDR1 is SEHNR and CDR2 is FQNEAQ (reference sequence). Here the CDR3 reads CASSRHSGLGGSKAFF. The CDR3, as DNA: TGTGCCAGCAGCCGGCACAGCGGCTTAGGGGGTTCTAAAGCTTTCTTT.

This sequence joins TRBV5-1 and TRBJ2-3, with 7 bases lining up with TRBD2. The CDR3 loop spans 14 amino acids. From germline, CDR1 is SGHRS and CDR2 YFSETQ. V lost 3 bases and J lost 3; bases outside the gene matches: 4. Here the CDR3 reads CASSSSGFTDTQYF. Here the CDR3 DNA reads TGCGCCAGCAGCTCTAGCGGATTTACAGATACGCAGTATTTT.

The chain uses TRBV5-4 and TRBJ2-1; 9 positions agree with TRBD2. This CDR3 is 16 amino acids long. In germline, CDR1 is SGHNT, CDR2 YYREEE (reference sequence). The V segment lost 2 bases and the J segment 8 bases; nucleotides outside the gene matches: 11. The CDR3 sequence is CASSLKVLAGRDEQFF. The CDR3 DNA sequence: TGTGCCAGCAGCTTAAAAGTGCTAGCGGGAAGGGATGAGCAGTTCTTC.

The genes are TRBV5-1 and TRBJ1-6, with 8 bases lining up with TRBD1. The CDR3 runs 16 residues. Germline values: CDR1 SGHRS, CDR2 YFSETQ. V shed 3 bases, J shed 6 bases, and the junction held 8 bases outside the gene matches. CDR3 residues: CASSSVRTGPNSPLHF. Written as DNA, the CDR3 is TGCGCCAGCAGCTCGGTAAGGACAGGGCCTAATTCACCCCTCCACTTT.

The CDR3 nucleotides are TGCGCCAGCAGCCGGAAATCCCTTACCGGTGGGGAGGGCCGATACGAGCAGTACTTC. It is translated as CASSRKSLTGGEGRYEQYF. The rearrangement uses TRBV4-1 and TRBJ2-7, with TRBD2 identical over 7 bases. CDR1 is MGHRA, CDR2 YSYEKL, per germline. The CDR3 is made up of 19 amino acids. Germline trimming cut 4 bases from V and 4 bases from J; bases unmatched to any gene: 22.

The chain couples TRBV5-1 to TRBJ2-7; 12 positions agree with TRBD2. J was trimmed by 4 bases and V by 4 bases; bases with no gene match: 9. The length of the CDR3 is 16 residues. From germline, CDR1 is SGHRS and CDR2 YFSETQ. The CDR3 DNA reads as TGCGCCAGCAGCCCCCCCCTAGCGGGGGGGAATTACGAGCAGTACTTC. Its protein is CASSPPLAGGNYEQYF.

V is TRBV4-1 and J is TRBJ2-5, with D unclear. CDR3 length equals 13 residues. Between the trimmed V and J ends, which lost 1 base and 2 bases, there was a span of 5 bases. Germline lookup yields CDR1 MGHRA and CDR2 YSYEKL. This CDR3 is CASSQGLQETQYF. CDR3 DNA sequence: TGCGCCAGCAGCCAAGGTTTACAAGAGACCCAGTACTTC.

The rearrangement joins TRBV5-1 to TRBJ2-2; 7 nucleotides match TRBD2. The CDR3 length is 16 residues. After removal of 5 bases from V and 0 bases from J, the junction contained 7 bases not matched to a gene. From germline, CDR1 is SGHRS and CDR2 YFSETQ. The CDR3 region has the DNA TGCGCCAGCAGTACGTCTAGCGGAACGAACACCGGGGAGCTGTTTTTT. Residues: CASSTSSGTNTGELFF.

CDR3 region: CASSDWTVPNTEAFF. DNA of the CDR3: TGTGCCAGCAGCGACTGGACAGTCCCGAACACTGAAGCTTTCTTT. The rearrangement joins TRBV28 to TRBJ1-1; D perhaps matches TRBD1 (6 bases). CDR1 is MDHEN, CDR2 SYDVKM, per germline. The CDR3 is made up of 15 amino acids. V lost 6 bases, J lost 1 base, and 15 bases lay in between.